The rows below give T cell receptor beta chains drawn from one sample of a study of T cell repertoires in cytomegalovirus infection. TCRdb passed the reads through MiXCR, listing each CDR3 protein once. The sample consists of fewer than 300,000 distinct CDR3 sequences, under 30% of them appearing once. Material for sequencing was PBMCs. Every receptor here comes from a human donor in good health (CMV status not recorded). Some clones in this sample may be carry-over from other donors' samples. The CDR3 runs from the conserved cysteine through the conserved F or W. The D gene is left open where the match is weak. Clone size is stated in some rows and not others, as once, few, many or a class when expanded.

clone_size	d_call	j_call	v_call	cdr3_nt	cdr3_aa
many	TRBD1	TRBJ2-7	TRBV28	TGTGCCAGCAGTTTGGAGTGGACAGGGGGTCACGAGCAGTACTTC	CASSLEWTGGHEQYF
-	TRBD1	TRBJ2-7	TRBV5-6	TGTGCCAGCAGCTTGGCCGGTTCGGGACAGGGGGGCGAGCAGTACTTC	CASSLAGSGQGGEQYF
-	-	TRBJ2-1	TRBV6-2/TRBV6-3	TGTGCCAGCAGTTACTCGACTCTCTATGAGCAGTTCTTC	CASSYSTLYEQFF
-	-	TRBJ1-6	TRBV28	TGTGCCAGCAGTTTAATAGGGGGTAGTTATTCACCCCTCCACTTT	CASSLIGGSYSPLHF
-	-	TRBJ1-5	TRBV5-1	TGCGCCAGCAGAATAGACAGTAGCAATCAGCCCCAGCATTTT	CASRIDSSNQPQHF
many	TRBD2	TRBJ2-7	TRBV7-8	TGTGCCAGCAGCTACTCCCGACTAGCGGGTCTCGAGCAGTACTTC	CASSYSRLAGLEQYF
few	-	TRBJ1-4	TRBV28	TGTGCCAGCAGTTTATTTGGTGTTGCCGCCAATGAAAAACTGTTTTTT	CASSLFGVAANEKLFF
-	TRBD2	TRBJ2-7	TRBV7-9	TGTGCCAGCAGCTCTACCGGGACTAGCGGATACGAGCAGTACTTC	CASSSTGTSGYEQYF
-	-	TRBJ2-1	TRBV19	TGTGCCAGTAGTAGGCCAAGTCGTAGTAACCCCAGGTCCCAAAGTATGGGTGAGCAGTTCTTC	CASSRPSRSNPRSQSMGEQFF
-	-	TRBJ1-5	TRBV28	TGTGCCAGCAGTTTTGGGGGGGCGAGGAATCAGCCCCAGCATTTT	CASSFGGARNQPQHF
-	TRBD2	TRBJ2-1	TRBV20-1	TGCAGTGCAAGGGGACTAGCGGGTCGGGAGCAGTTCTTC	CSARGLAGREQFF
-	-	TRBJ2-3	TRBV6-2/TRBV6-3	TGTGCCAGCAGTCTCGGGTGGGGAACAGATACGCAGTATTTT	CASSLGWGTDTQYF
few	-	TRBJ2-3	TRBV4-1	TGCGCCAGCAGCCAAGATCAGGGCCGCAGCCCAGATACGCAGTATTTT	CASSQDQGRSPDTQYF
few	-	TRBJ2-1	TRBV20-1	TGCAGTGCTAGTAGGGCCAAAAACATCTACAATGAGCAGTTCTTC	CSASRAKNIYNEQFF
few	-	TRBJ2-1	TRBV20-1	TGCAGTGCTAGAGATGACAAACAGCCCTACAATGAGCAGTTCTTC	CSARDDKQPYNEQFF
few	TRBD2	TRBJ2-1	TRBV5-1	TGCGCCAGCAGCTTGGTCCCTAGCGGGGCCTACAATGAGCAGTTCTTC	CASSLVPSGAYNEQFF
few	-	TRBJ1-2	TRBV12-3/TRBV12-4	TGTGCCAGCAGTTCATCCTCTCTTAGGGGCTACACCTTC	CASSSSSLRGYTF
-	-	TRBJ1-1	TRBV6-2/TRBV6-3	TGTGCCAGCAGTTTGAAAGGGGCCGGGAACACTGAAGCTTTCTTT	CASSLKGAGNTEAFF
many	TRBD1	TRBJ2-5	TRBV4-1	TGCGCCAGCAGCCAAGACCGAGGGGTTACAGGGGGAGAGACCCAGTACTTC	CASSQDRGVTGGETQYF
-	TRBD2	TRBJ2-7	TRBV19	TGTGCCAGTAGTATGGGCGGGAGAGACTACGAGCGGTACTTC	CASSMGGRDYERYF
few	-	TRBJ1-6	TRBV11-2	TGTGCCAGCAGCTTAATGGACGGGGCGAGGTCACCCCTCCACTTT	CASSLMDGARSPLHF
-	TRBD1	TRBJ1-2	TRBV28	TGTGCCAGCAGTTTACCGGGACAGGTTGGTGGCTACACCTTC	CASSLPGQVGGYTF
-	-	TRBJ2-1	TRBV30	TGTGCCTGGACCACAGGGCGCTCCTACAATGAGCAGTTCTTC	CAWTTGRSYNEQFF
many	-	TRBJ2-1	TRBV7-2	TGTGCCAGCACCACCGTGGCAGGGGGAGGGAATGAGCAGTTCTTC	CASTTVAGGGNEQFF
-	-	TRBJ1-1	TRBV29-1	TGCAGCGTAGACCCTGGCAGGGCGAACACTGAAGCTTTCTTT	CSVDPGRANTEAFF